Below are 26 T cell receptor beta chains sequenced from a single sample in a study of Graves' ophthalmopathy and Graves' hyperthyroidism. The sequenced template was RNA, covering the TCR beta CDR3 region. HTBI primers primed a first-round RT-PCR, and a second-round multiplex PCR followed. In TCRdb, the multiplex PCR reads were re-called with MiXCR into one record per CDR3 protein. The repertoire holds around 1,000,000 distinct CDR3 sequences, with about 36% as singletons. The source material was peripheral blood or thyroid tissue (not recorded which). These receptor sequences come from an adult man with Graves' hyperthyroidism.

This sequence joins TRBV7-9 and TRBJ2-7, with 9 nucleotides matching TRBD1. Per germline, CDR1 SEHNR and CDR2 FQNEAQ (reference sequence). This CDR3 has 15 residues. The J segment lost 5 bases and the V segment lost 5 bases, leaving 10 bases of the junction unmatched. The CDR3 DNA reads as TGTGCCAGCAGCGTTGAACCGGGACAGGGTAACGAGCAGTACTTC. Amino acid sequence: CASSVEPGQGNEQYF.

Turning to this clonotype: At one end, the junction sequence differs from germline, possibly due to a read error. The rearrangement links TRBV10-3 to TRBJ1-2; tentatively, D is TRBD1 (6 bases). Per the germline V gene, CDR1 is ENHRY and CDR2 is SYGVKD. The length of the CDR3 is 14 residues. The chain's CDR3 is CAIKPRAGVGGYAF. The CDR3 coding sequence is TGTGCCATCAAACCCCGGGCAGGGGTAGGAGGCTACGCCTTC.

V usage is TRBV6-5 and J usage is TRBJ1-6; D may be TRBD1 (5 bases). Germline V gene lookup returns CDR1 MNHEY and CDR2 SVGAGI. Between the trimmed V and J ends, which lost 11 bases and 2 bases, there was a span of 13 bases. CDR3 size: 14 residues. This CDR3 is CAASGTAYNSPLHF. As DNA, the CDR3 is TGTGCCGCCTCCGGGACGGCCTATAATTCACCCCTCCACTTT.

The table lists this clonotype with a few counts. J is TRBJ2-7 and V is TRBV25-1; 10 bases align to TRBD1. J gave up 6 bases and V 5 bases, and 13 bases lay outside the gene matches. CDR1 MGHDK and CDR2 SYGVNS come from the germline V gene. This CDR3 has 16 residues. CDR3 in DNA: TGTGCCAGCAGTACAATGAGGGGGACAGGGGAGGCCGAGCAGTACTTC. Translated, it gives CASSTMRGTGEAEQYF.

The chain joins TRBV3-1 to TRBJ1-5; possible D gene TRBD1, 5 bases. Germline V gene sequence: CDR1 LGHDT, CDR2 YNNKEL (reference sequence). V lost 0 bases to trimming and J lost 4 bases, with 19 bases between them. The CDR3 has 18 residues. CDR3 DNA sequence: TGTGCCAGCAGCCAAGATCCCAGGACTTCAGGGCTGAATCAGCCCCAGCATTTT. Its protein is CASSQDPRTSGLNQPQHF.

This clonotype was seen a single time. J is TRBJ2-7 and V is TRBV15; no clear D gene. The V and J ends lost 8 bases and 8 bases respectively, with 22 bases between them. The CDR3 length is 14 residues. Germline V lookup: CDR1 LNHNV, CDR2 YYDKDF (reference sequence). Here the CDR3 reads CATRKRGNQPQQYF. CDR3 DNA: TGTGCCACCCGGAAGAGAGGCAATCAGCCCCAGCAGTACTTC.

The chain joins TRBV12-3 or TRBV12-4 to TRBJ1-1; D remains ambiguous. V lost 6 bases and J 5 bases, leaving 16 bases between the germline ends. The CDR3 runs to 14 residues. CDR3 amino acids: CASSSGWSMTEAFF. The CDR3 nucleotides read TGTGCCAGCAGCTCGGGCTGGAGTATGACTGAAGCTTTCTTT.

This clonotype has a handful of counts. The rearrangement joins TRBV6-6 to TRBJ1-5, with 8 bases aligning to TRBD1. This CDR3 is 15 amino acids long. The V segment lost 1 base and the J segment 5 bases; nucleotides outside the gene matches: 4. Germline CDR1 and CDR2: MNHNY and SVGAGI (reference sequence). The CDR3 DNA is TGTGCCAGCAGTTACTTAGTGACAGGGGATCAGCCCCAGCATTTT. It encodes CASSYLVTGDQPQHF.

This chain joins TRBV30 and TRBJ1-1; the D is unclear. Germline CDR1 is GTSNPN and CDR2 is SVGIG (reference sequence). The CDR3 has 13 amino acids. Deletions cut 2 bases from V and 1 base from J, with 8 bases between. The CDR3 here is CAWSPRQNTEAFF. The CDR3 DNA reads TGTGCCTGGAGTCCCCGACAGAACACTGAAGCTTTCTTT.

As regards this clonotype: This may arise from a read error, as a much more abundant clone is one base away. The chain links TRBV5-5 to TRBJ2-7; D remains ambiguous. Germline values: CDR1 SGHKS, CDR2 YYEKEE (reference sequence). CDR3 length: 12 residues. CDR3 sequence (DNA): TGTGCCAGCAGCTTGCTACCCGACGAGCAGTGCTTC. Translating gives CASSLLPDEQCF.

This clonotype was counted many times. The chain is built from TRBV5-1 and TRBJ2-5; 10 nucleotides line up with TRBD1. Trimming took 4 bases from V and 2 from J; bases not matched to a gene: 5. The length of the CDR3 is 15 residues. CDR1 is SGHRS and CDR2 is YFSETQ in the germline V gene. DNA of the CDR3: TGCGCCAGCAGCCCTGGGACAGGGGAACAAGAGACCCAGTACTTC. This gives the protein CASSPGTGEQETQYF.

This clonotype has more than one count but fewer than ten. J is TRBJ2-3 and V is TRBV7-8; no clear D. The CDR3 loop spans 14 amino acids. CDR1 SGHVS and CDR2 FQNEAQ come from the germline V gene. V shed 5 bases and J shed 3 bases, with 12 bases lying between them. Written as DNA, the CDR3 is TGTGCCAGCAGCACGGCCGAGACTACAGATACGCAGTATTTT. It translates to CASSTAETTDTQYF.

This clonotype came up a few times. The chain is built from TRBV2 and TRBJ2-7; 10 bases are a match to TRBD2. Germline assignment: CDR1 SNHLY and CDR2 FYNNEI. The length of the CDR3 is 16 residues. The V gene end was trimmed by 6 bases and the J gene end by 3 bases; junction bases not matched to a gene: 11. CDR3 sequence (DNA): TGTGCCAGCAGCTTAGACCGACTAGCGGGCTACTACGAGCAGTACTTC. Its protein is CASSLDRLAGYYEQYF.

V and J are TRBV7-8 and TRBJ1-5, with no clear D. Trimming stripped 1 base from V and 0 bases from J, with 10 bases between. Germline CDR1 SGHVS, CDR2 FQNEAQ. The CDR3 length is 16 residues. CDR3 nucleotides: TGTGCCAGCAGCTTAGGCGGGCCTTATAGCAATCAGCCCCAGCATTTT. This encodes CASSLGGPYSNQPQHF.

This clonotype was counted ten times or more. The chain's CDR3 is CATSDVDREETQYF. The DNA of the CDR3 is TGTGCCACCAGTGACGTTGACAGGGAAGAGACCCAGTACTTC. The chain employs TRBV24-1 and TRBJ2-5; 7 bases fit TRBD1. CDR1 is KGHDR, CDR2 SFDVKD, per germline. V lost 4 bases and J lost 3; bases outside the gene matches: 4. The CDR3 is 14 residues long.

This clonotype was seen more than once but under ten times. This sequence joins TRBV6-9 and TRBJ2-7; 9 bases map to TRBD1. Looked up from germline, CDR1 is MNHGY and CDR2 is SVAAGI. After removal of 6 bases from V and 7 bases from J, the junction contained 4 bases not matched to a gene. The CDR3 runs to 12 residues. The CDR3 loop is CASSYRGLEQYF. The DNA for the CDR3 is TGTGCCAGCAGCTACAGGGGGCTTGAGCAGTACTTC.

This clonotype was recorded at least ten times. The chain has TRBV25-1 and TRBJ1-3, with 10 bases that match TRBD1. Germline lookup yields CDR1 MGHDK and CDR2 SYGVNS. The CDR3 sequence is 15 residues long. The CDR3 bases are TGTGTCGGGGGGACAGGGGCCCTCTCTGGAAACACCATATATTTT. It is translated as CVGGTGALSGNTIYF.

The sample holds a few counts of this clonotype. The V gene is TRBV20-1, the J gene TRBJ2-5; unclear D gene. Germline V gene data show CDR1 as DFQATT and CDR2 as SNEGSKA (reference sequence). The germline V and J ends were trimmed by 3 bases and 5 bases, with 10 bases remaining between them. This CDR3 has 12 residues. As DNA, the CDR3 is TGCAGTGCTAGGAAGTCTCAGGAGACCCAGTACTTC. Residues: CSARKSQETQYF.

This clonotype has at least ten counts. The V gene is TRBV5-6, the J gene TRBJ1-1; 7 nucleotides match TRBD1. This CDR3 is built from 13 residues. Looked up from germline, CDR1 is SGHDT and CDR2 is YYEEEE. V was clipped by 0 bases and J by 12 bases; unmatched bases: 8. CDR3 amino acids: CASSLGATGTTFF. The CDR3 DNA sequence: TGTGCCAGCAGCTTGGGGGCGACAGGGACCACTTTCTTT.

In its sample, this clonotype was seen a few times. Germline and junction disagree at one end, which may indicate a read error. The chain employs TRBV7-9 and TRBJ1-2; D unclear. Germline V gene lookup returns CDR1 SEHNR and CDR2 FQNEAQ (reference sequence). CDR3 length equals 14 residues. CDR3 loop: CAGSLGTTNYGYTF. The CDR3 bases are TGTGCCGGCAGCTTAGGAACAACTAACTATGGCTACACCTTC.

The CDR3 DNA reads TGTGCCACCATCCAGTCAAGTGGGGAAGCTTTCTTT. Residues: CATIQSSGEAFF. The gene calls are TRBV15 and TRBJ1-1; D is ambiguous. CDR3 length: 12 amino acids. The V gene's germline CDR1 is LNHNV and CDR2 YYDKDF (reference sequence). V shed 7 bases and J shed 8 bases, with 14 bases lying between them.

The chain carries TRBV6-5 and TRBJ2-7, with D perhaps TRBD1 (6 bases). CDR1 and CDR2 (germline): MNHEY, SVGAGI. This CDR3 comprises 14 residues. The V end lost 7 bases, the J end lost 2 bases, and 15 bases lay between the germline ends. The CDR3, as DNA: TGTGCCAGCACTGAGTTAGGGGGTACCTACGAGCAGTACTTC. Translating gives CASTELGGTYEQYF.

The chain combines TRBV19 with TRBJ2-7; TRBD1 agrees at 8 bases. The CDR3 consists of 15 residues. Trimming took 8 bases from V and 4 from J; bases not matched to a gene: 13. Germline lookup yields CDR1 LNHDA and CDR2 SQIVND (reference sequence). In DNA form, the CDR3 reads TGTGCCAGTCAGAACTCCGGGACAGGACGATACGAGCAGTACTTC. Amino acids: CASQNSGTGRYEQYF.

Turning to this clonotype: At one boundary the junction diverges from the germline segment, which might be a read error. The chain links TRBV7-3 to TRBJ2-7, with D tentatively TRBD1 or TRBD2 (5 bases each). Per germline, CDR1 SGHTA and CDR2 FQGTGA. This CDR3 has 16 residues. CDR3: CASSTEVGGTSYEQYF. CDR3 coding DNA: TGCGCCAGCAGCACGGAAGTTGGGGGAACCTCCTACGAGCAGTACTTC. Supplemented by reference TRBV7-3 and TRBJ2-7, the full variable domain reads GAGVSQTPSNKVTEKGKYVELRCDPISGHTALYWYRQSLGQGPEFLIYFQGTGAADDSGLPNDRFFAVRPEGSVSTLKIQRTERGDSAVYLCASSTEVGGTSYEQYFGPGTRLTVT.

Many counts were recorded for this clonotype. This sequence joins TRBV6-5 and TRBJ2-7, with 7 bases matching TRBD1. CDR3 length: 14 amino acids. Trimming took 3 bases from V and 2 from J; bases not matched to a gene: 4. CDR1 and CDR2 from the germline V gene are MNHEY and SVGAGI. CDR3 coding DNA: TGTGCCAGCAGTTATGTGGGACAGCCCTACGAGCAGTACTTC. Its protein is CASSYVGQPYEQYF.

The CDR3: CASLGAGGSYNEQFF. Written as DNA, the CDR3 is TGTGCCAGCCTCGGGGCGGGGGGATCTTACAATGAGCAGTTCTTC. The genes are TRBV12-3 or TRBV12-4 and TRBJ2-1; 8 bases are a match to TRBD2. CDR3 size: 15 residues. The V and J ends lost 8 bases and 4 bases, in that order; junction bases with no gene match: 10.